This is a list of T cell receptor beta chains from one sample in a study of blood T cell repertoires in COVID-19. TCRdb keeps only in-frame clones here, not all; method: immunoSEQ multiplex PCR. The sample consists of 250,000 to 350,000 clones, 75% to 90% of them appearing once. The sequenced sample was peripheral blood. These receptors all stem from a woman in her 50s with COVID-19, enrolled during active disease. Each CDR3 is given with its conserved first and last residue. Fields, in order: clone size, V gene, J gene, D gene, CDR3 length, CDR3 protein, CDR3 DNA. The D gene is left open where the match is weak. For some rows the clone size is stated as once, few or many, or as a class when expanded; others skip it.

>NA|TRBV29-1|TRBJ2-3|NA|15
CSVERGGGGTDTQYF
TGCAGCGTTGAACGTGGTGGGGGCGGCACAGATACGCAGTATTTT
>NA|TRBV7-3|TRBJ2-3|TRBD2|17
CASSSPGLAGIKDTQYF
TGTGCCAGCAGCTCGCCGGGACTAGCGGGAATTAAAGATACGCAGTATTTT
>NA|TRBV6-6|TRBJ2-1|TRBD1|16
CASSSSGTGGRGEQFF
TGTGCCAGCAGTTCATCCGGGACAGGGGGGCGCGGTGAGCAGTTCTTC
>NA|TRBV10-1|TRBJ2-3|NA|12
CASSRFGLRQYF
TGCGCCAGCAGCCGCTTTGGTTTGCGGCAGTATTTT
>NA|TRBV11-2|TRBJ2-7|NA|14
CASSLITSTGEQYF
TGTGCCAGCAGCTTAATAACTAGCACAGGCGAGCAGTACTTC
>NA|TRBV30|TRBJ2-6|NA|15
CAWRPRVSGANVLTF
TGTGCCTGGAGGCCGAGGGTGTCTGGGGCCAACGTCCTGACTTTC
>NA|TRBV10-1|TRBJ1-1|NA|13
CASSDRANTEAFF
TGCGCCAGCAGTGACAGGGCGAACACTGAAGCTTTCTTT
>NA|TRBV28|TRBJ1-1|TRBD1|15
CASSLGDRVSGEAFF
TGTGCCAGCAGTTTAGGGGACAGGGTAAGTGGAGAAGCTTTCTTT
>NA|TRBV23-1|TRBJ1-6|NA|19
CAVSRPTGPHGLYNSPLHF
TGCGCCGTAAGCCGTCCAACAGGGCCCCATGGCCTATATAATTCACCCCTCCACTTT
>NA|TRBV7-9|TRBJ2-5|NA|13
CASSLNTRETQYF
TGTGCCAGCAGCTTAAATACCCGGGAGACCCAGTACTTC
>NA|TRBV7-2|TRBJ1-5|NA|14
CASSYRQGNQPQHF
TGTGCCAGCAGCTATCGACAGGGCAATCAGCCCCAGCATTTT
>NA|TRBV3-1/TRBV3-2|TRBJ1-1|NA|14
CASSQGQANTEAFF
TGTGCCAGCAGCCAAGGACAGGCTAACACTGAAGCTTTCTTT
>NA|TRBV28|TRBJ1-1|NA|14
CASTPAGRNTEAFF
TGTGCCAGCACTCCGGCAGGTAGGAACACTGAAGCTTTCTTT
>NA|TRBV3-1/TRBV3-2|TRBJ2-7|TRBD1|16
CASRRTGTGGGYEQYF
TGTGCCAGCAGACGCACCGGGACAGGGGGTGGCTACGAGCAGTACTTC
>NA|TRBV5-6|TRBJ2-7|TRBD1|12
CASSWDRDEQYF
TGTGCCAGCAGCTGGGACAGGGACGAGCAGTACTTC
>NA|TRBV5-1|TRBJ1-2|NA|16
CASSPRVEATMYGYTF
TGCGCCAGCAGCCCCCGAGTTGAGGCCACTATGTATGGCTACACCTTC
>NA|TRBV27|TRBJ1-4|TRBD1|16
CASATSTGASGEKLFF
TGTGCCAGCGCGACGTCAACAGGGGCCAGTGGAGAAAAACTGTTTTTT
>NA|TRBV30|TRBJ1-2|NA|15
CAWSVVGRLSYGYTF
TGTGCCTGGAGTGTGGTTGGTAGATTGAGCTATGGCTACACCTTC
>NA|TRBV15|TRBJ2-3|TRBD1|14
CATSKGAPTDTQYF
TGTGCCACCAGCAAGGGGGCGCCGACAGATACGCAGTATTTT
>once|TRBV24-1|TRBJ2-3|TRBD2|15
CATSDFAGEADTQYF
TGTGCCACCAGTGATTTTGCGGGAGAGGCAGATACGCAGTATTTT
>NA|TRBV5-4|TRBJ2-1|NA|16
CASSQREQGVFHEQFF
TGTGCCAGCAGTCAGCGGGAGCAGGGGGTATTCCATGAGCAGTTCTTC
>NA|TRBV2|TRBJ2-7|NA|16
CASSEALQRGQDEQYF
TGTGCCAGCAGTGAAGCGCTTCAGCGCGGCCAAGACGAGCAGTACTTC
>NA|TRBV19|TRBJ1-1|NA|14
CASSIGRGNTEAFF
TGTGCCAGTAGTATCGGCAGGGGGAACACTGAAGCTTTCTTT
>NA|TRBV5-6|TRBJ2-1|TRBD1|15
CASSADRGMRNEQFF
TGTGCCAGCAGCGCGGACAGGGGAATGCGGAATGAGCAGTTCTTC
>NA|TRBV29-1|TRBJ2-7|NA|11
CSVVGSYEQYF
TGCAGCGTTGTCGGGTCCTACGAGCAGTACTTC
>NA|TRBV9|TRBJ1-2|TRBD1|15
CASSVEGGEEYGYTF
TGTGCCAGCAGCGTAGAAGGGGGCGAGGAGTATGGCTACACCTTC
>NA|TRBV9|TRBJ2-3|TRBD2|15
CASNPSGRMVDTQYF
TGTGCCAGCAACCCTAGCGGGAGGATGGTGGATACGCAGTATTTT
>NA|TRBV27|TRBJ1-5|TRBD1|15
CASRMRDSPYQPQHF
TGTGCCAGCCGAATGAGGGACAGCCCTTATCAGCCCCAGCATTTT
>NA|TRBV19|TRBJ2-1|TRBD1|15
CASRRQGDSYNEQFF
TGTGCCAGTAGACGACAGGGAGACTCCTACAATGAGCAGTTCTTC
>NA|TRBV4-1|TRBJ2-7|TRBD1|15
CASFIKGTELGEQYF
TGCGCCAGTTTTATAAAGGGGACAGAGTTGGGGGAGCAGTACTTC
>many|TRBV6-6|TRBJ1-4|NA|14
CASSHRAGVKKLFF
TGTGCCAGCAGTCACCGGGCCGGGGTAAAAAAACTGTTTTTT
>once|TRBV6-2/TRBV6-3|TRBJ2-1|TRBD2|14
CASSYSGTNNEQFF
TGTGCCAGCAGTTACTCTGGGACTAACAATGAGCAGTTCTTC
>NA|TRBV29-1|TRBJ1-5|NA|16
CSVRGGGSGSNQPQHF
TGCAGCGTTCGGGGCGGGGGGTCAGGAAGCAATCAGCCCCAGCATTTT
>NA|TRBV29-1|TRBJ2-7|NA|13
CSVALTGSHEQYF
TGCAGCGTAGCCTTAACGGGGAGCCACGAGCAGTACTTC
>NA|TRBV9|TRBJ1-6|TRBD1|16
CASSPSSGTGVSPLHF
TGTGCCAGCAGCCCATCATCCGGGACAGGGGTCTCACCCCTCCACTTT
>once|TRBV27|TRBJ1-2|TRBD1|14
CASSQDRGLSGYTF
TGTGCCAGCAGTCAAGACAGGGGGTTAAGTGGCTACACCTTC
>NA|TRBV2|TRBJ1-1|NA|15
CASRVQGRLNTEAFF
TGTGCCAGCAGGGTACAGGGACGTTTGAACACTGAAGCTTTCTTT
>NA|TRBV7-6|TRBJ2-1|NA|15
CASSLGHAPSNEQFF
TGTGCCAGCAGTTTGGGACACGCCCCTTCCAATGAGCAGTTCTTC
>NA|TRBV5-4|TRBJ2-7|NA|15
CASSLTGGDLYEQYF
TGTGCCAGCAGCCTCACAGGGGGGGACCTCTACGAGCAGTACTTC
>once|TRBV5-1|TRBJ2-4|NA|15
CASSLGLLAKNIQYF
TGCGCCAGCAGCTTGGGACTTCTAGCCAAAAACATTCAGTACTTC
>NA|TRBV12-3/TRBV12-4|TRBJ1-1|NA|11
CASVGGSEAFF
TGTGCCAGCGTTGGAGGTAGTGAAGCTTTCTTT
>NA|TRBV7-6|TRBJ2-7|NA|16
CASSLKPPGESDEQYF
TGTGCCAGCAGCTTAAAACCCCCGGGAGAGTCCGACGAGCAGTACTTC
>NA|TRBV6-5|TRBJ1-5|NA|13
CASSGRTNQPQHF
TGTGCCAGCAGCGGACGGACAAATCAGCCCCAGCATTTT
>NA|TRBV19|TRBJ1-5|NA|13
CASSPTGNQPQHF
TGTGCCAGTAGTCCCACAGGGAATCAGCCCCAGCATTTT
>NA|TRBV4-1|TRBJ2-7|TRBD1|16
CASSQFMGQRSDEQYF
TGCGCCAGCAGCCAATTTATGGGACAGCGTTCAGACGAGCAGTACTTC
>once|TRBV4-1|TRBJ2-1|NA|15
CASSQPALAYNEQFF
TGCGCCAGCAGCCAACCGGCTCTAGCATACAATGAGCAGTTCTTC
>NA|TRBV5-1|TRBJ2-3|NA|14
CASSWDNPTDTQYF
TGCGCCAGCTCCTGGGACAACCCCACAGATACGCAGTATTTT
>NA|TRBV7-9|TRBJ2-1|TRBD1|16
CASSLFRDRSHNEQFF
TGTGCCAGCAGCTTATTCCGGGACAGGTCCCACAATGAGCAGTTCTTC
>NA|TRBV7-9|TRBJ1-5|NA|15
CASSLMAGDNQPQHF
TGTGCCAGCAGTCTAATGGCAGGGGACAATCAGCCCCAGCATTTT
>NA|TRBV30|TRBJ2-2|NA|13
CAWSTSYSGELFF
TGTGCCTGGAGTACTAGCTATTCCGGGGAGCTGTTTTTT
>few|TRBV7-9|TRBJ2-5|NA|13
CASSLGLGETQYF
TGTGCCAGCAGCTTGGGACTGGGGGAGACCCAGTACTTC
>NA|TRBV3-1/TRBV3-2|TRBJ2-7|NA|11
CASSQDGEADF
TGTGCCAGCAGCCAAGACGGGGAAGCGGACTTC
>NA|TRBV14|TRBJ2-7|NA|16
CASSREVGGEWYEQYF
TGTGCCAGCAGCCGAGAGGTGGGTGGGGAGTGGTACGAGCAGTACTTC
>NA|TRBV5-4|TRBJ1-1|NA|14
CASSFPGFNTEAFF
TGTGCCAGCAGCTTCCCAGGGTTTAACACTGAAGCTTTCTTT